This TCR beta chain was found in a study of OX40 agonist ivuxolimab in advanced cancers. Study-wide results and limits: Also showing low normalized T-cell clonal expansion were some of the nonresponders. Expanded clones were, on average, more numerous among CD8+ T cells than CD4+.

Libraries were prepared by immunoSEQ multiplex PCR; TCRdb keeps only in-frame clonotypes and omits some of them. Of tens of thousands of clones detected, 87% appear once; the ten largest clones hold approximately 3%. This CDR3 has 11 residues. V was pared by 7 bases and J by 2 bases, with 4 bases between. CDR1 and CDR2 from the germline V gene are SGHRS and YFSETQ. With respect to this clone: What it binds is unknown.

The sequence derives from an adult with an advanced solid tumor such as melanoma, head and neck, liver or kidney cancer. Sequences were derived from CD4+ or CD8+ T cells sorted from blood, sampled in a trial of the OX40 agonist ivuxolimab. This rearrangement joins TRBV5-1 to TRBJ2-1, with no clear D. The CDR3 sequence is CASGAYNEQFF. The CDR3 nucleotides are TGCGCCAGCGGGGCCTACAATGAGCAGTTCTTC. Full variable domain (missing parts from reference TRBV5-1 and TRBJ2-1): KAGVTQTPRYLIKTRGQQVTLSCSPISGHRSVSWYQQTPGQGLQFLFEYFSETQRNKGNFPGRFSGRQFSNSRSEMNVSTLELGDSALYLCASGAYNEQFFGPGTRLTVL.